A selection of T cell receptor beta chains follows, all from one sample in a study of T cells after yellow fever vaccination. TCRdb independently ran MiXCR on the 5' RACE reads; one entry per CDR3 protein. Of approximately 250,000 distinct CDR3 sequences listed, 3.6% were seen once; the top ten hold around 19%. The specimen was PBMCs, collected 15 days after the yellow fever booster vaccination. These receptor sequences come from a man in his late teens or twenties who received the YFV17D yellow fever vaccine. CDR3s include the opening cysteine and the closing phenylalanine or tryptophan. D genes are given only for firm matches. Not all rows give a size; the values are once, few, many and, for expanded clones, a class.

v_gene	d_gene	abundance	j_gene	len	CDR3nt	CDR3aa
TRBV12-3/TRBV12-4	NA	many	TRBJ2-7	17	TGTGCCAGCAGTGACCCTGCGGCTTGGGACGGCCACAACGAGCAGTACTTC	CASSDPAAWDGHNEQYF
TRBV3-1	NA	many	TRBJ1-2	14	TGTGCCAGCAGCCAAGACCTCGGATTCTATGGCTACACCTTC	CASSQDLGFYGYTF
TRBV5-1	NA	few	TRBJ1-1	15	TGCGCCAGCAGCTTGGTCCTTCAGCGGGACACTGAAGCTTTCTTT	CASSLVLQRDTEAFF
TRBV18	NA	many	TRBJ1-2	14	TGTGCCAGCTCACCGAGAAGGGCGAGTGAGGGCTACACCTTC	CASSPRRASEGYTF
TRBV11-2	NA	many	TRBJ1-3	13	TGTGCCAGCAGCACTATAACTGGAAACACCATATATTTT	CASSTITGNTIYF
TRBV7-9	NA	few	TRBJ1-5	17	TGTGCCAGCAGCCGGGGGGGGGCAGCCGCTAGCAATCAGCCCCAGCATTTT	CASSRGGAAASNQPQHF
TRBV23-1	TRBD1	many	TRBJ1-6	15	TGCGCCAGCAGTCAACTACGGACAGGTGGCTCACCCCTCCACTTT	CASSQLRTGGSPLHF
TRBV6-2/TRBV6-3	TRBD2	many	TRBJ2-7	16	TGTGCCAGCAGCAACATCGGACTAGCGGGGGCGTACGAGCAGTACTTC	CASSNIGLAGAYEQYF
TRBV12-3/TRBV12-4	NA	many	TRBJ1-3	12	TGTGCCAGCACTACAGGGGGAAACACCATATATTTT	CASTTGGNTIYF
TRBV2	NA	many	TRBJ1-1	13	TGTGCCAGCAACTGGGATGGGACTTATGGAGCTTTCTTT	CASNWDGTYGAFF
TRBV4-1	NA	many	TRBJ1-1	12	TGCGCCAGCAGCCACCCCTACGGCGGTGCTTTCTTT	CASSHPYGGAFF
TRBV7-9	TRBD2	few	TRBJ2-7	14	TGTGCCTGCAGCGCCCCTGCGGGGGTCGGCGTGCAGTACTTC	CACSAPAGVGVQYF
TRBV21-1	NA	many	TRBJ1-4	16	TGTGCCAGCAGCCTGGACGGAGGGGGCAAAAATGAAAAACTGTTTTTT	CASSLDGGGKNEKLFF
TRBV12-3/TRBV12-4	NA	few	TRBJ2-2	17	TGTGCCAGCAGTCCCATTGGGGTGACAGATTTTACCGGGGAGCTGTTTTTT	CASSPIGVTDFTGELFF
TRBV7-8	NA	few	TRBJ2-4	14	TGTGCCAGCAGCAGTGGACGGACCCAAAACATTCAGTACTTC	CASSSGRTQNIQYF
TRBV29-1	NA	many	TRBJ2-2	12	TGCAGCGTTATGGTTGTGGCCGGGGAGCTGTTTTTT	CSVMVVAGELFF
TRBV7-2	NA	NA	TRBJ2-1	11	TGTGCCAGCAGCCCATCCGGGACGGCGTTCTTC	CASSPSGTAFF
TRBV6-5	TRBD1	many	TRBJ2-5	14	TGTGCCAGCAGTCCTGGGACAGGGGTTTCGGCCCAGTACTTC	CASSPGTGVSAQYF
TRBV7-9	TRBD1	many	TRBJ2-7	14	TGTGCCAGCAGCTTCGGACAGGGTTTTTACGAGCAGTACTTC	CASSFGQGFYEQYF
TRBV5-1	TRBD2	many	TRBJ2-7	15	TGCGCCAGCAGCTCGACTAGCGGGGGATCCTACGAGCAGTACTTC	CASSSTSGGSYEQYF
TRBV5-6	TRBD2	many	TRBJ2-1	18	TGTGCCAGCAGCGGAACCGGGACTAGATTGCTGGCCGTCCATGAGCAGTTCTTC	CASSGTGTRLLAVHEQFF
TRBV3-1	NA	many	TRBJ2-5	16	TGTGCCAGCAGCCAAGATCGGCATCAGGTTTTAGAGACCCAGTACTTC	CASSQDRHQVLETQYF
TRBV7-9	NA	few	TRBJ2-1	14	TGTGCCAGCAGCTTAATTTGGGGAAACAATGAGCAGTTCTTC	CASSLIWGNNEQFF
TRBV28	NA	many	TRBJ1-5	15	TGTGCCAGCATCTCCCCTGGGGGGCCCGGTCAGCCCCAGCATTTT	CASISPGGPGQPQHF
TRBV7-3	TRBD1	many	TRBJ2-1	21	TGTGCCAGCAGCTTCCTTTCCTCGGGACAGGGGGCTTGGGCCACCTACAATGAGCAGTTCTTC	CASSFLSSGQGAWATYNEQFF
TRBV7-9	NA	many	TRBJ1-2	13	TGTGCCAGCAGCCTGGAGGAGGGCAGGGGCTACACCTTC	CASSLEEGRGYTF
TRBV12-3/TRBV12-4	NA	many	TRBJ1-2	12	TGTGCCAGCAGTTTACGGGGGGAGCGCTACACCTTC	CASSLRGERYTF